The text below deals with one T cell receptor (beta chain). TCR beta sequencing covered blood CD8+ and CD4+ T cells. Reverse transcription of about 0.5 to 1 ug RNA used random hexamers. TCR beta CDR3 was amplified by immunoSEQ multiplex PCR. This amplification extended across 54 Vbeta and 13 Jbeta segments. Via MiXCR, TCRdb re-called the immunoSEQ multiplex PCR reads, giving one row per CDR3 protein. This sample yields 120,000 or so distinct CDR3 sequences, of which about 95% are seen a single time; 0.21% belongs to the top ten. The data originate from a study of CD8 T cells in Susac syndrome. Study information: Within the group of sequenced Susac syndrome patients, 5 or 6 had active disease and roughly eight were in remission. Patients with Susac syndrome were, at the time of blood collection, therapy-naive, maintained on corticosteroids, or maintained on intravenous immunoglobulin alone.

In germline, CDR1 is LGHDT, CDR2 YNNKEL (reference sequence). Trimming removed 1 base at V and 2 bases at J, with 9 bases between. The CDR3 has 14 amino acids. The origin of this receptor is a human donor with Susac syndrome. The rearrangement uses TRBV3-1 and TRBJ2-7; TRBD1 might be the D (5 bases). The sequencing input was CD8+ T cells from PBMCs. The CDR3 reads CASSQGDSAYEQYF. CDR3 sequence (DNA): TGTGCCAGCAGCCAAGGAGACAGCGCCTACGAGCAGTACTTC.